These 24 T cell receptor beta chains originate from one sample sequenced in a study of response to subunit inactivated influenza vaccine. Via MiXCR, TCRdb re-called the RT-PCR reads, giving one row per CDR3 protein. This repertoire shows 530,000 or so distinct CDR3 sequences, roughly 27% found once; its top ten account for around 1.8%. The sequenced sample was CD4+ T cells sorted from PBMCs, obtained roughly 5 days after vaccination. These receptors came from a man aged 50-60 years who received an inactivated influenza vaccine.

This clonotype was found once. The V gene is TRBV6-5, the J gene TRBJ2-7, with D possibly being TRBD2 (5 bases). This CDR3 spans 15 amino acids. Germline CDR1 reads MNHEY; CDR2 reads SVGAGI. V lost 0 bases and J lost 3, with 12 bases in between. Here the CDR3 DNA reads TGTGCCAGCAGTTACTCCGGGATGCTGAACTACGAGCAGTACTTC. It specifies CASSYSGMLNYEQYF.

The J gene is TRBJ2-7, the V gene TRBV20-1; the D gene is possibly TRBD2 (6 bases). The CDR3 has 15 residues. CDR1 and CDR2 from the germline V gene are DFQATT and SNEGSKA (reference sequence). Trimming cost V 0 bases and J 6 bases, with 18 bases left between them. The CDR3 loop reads CSARDRSGRSLEQYF. CDR3 sequence (DNA): TGCAGTGCTAGAGATCGTTCAGGGAGGTCTCTCGAGCAGTACTTC.

The rearrangement joins TRBV29-1 to TRBJ2-2; 8 positions agree with TRBD1. Germline-derived CDR1 and CDR2 are SQVTM and ANQGSEA. This CDR3 is built from 15 residues. The ends lost 0 bases at V and 6 bases at J; junction bases unmatched: 6. CDR3 coding DNA: TGCAGCGTTGAAGATCGGGGCAGGGGGCCCGGGGAGCTGTTTTTT. This codes for CSVEDRGRGPGELFF.

This chain connects TRBV6-5 to TRBJ2-7; TRBD2 matches at 12 bases. Trimming took 0 bases from V and 1 from J; bases not matched to a gene: 7. This CDR3 contains 18 residues. Germline V CDR1 and CDR2: MNHEY, SVGAGI. The CDR3 sequence: CASSYSRTSGVRSYEQYF. The CDR3 DNA follows: TGTGCCAGCAGTTACTCACGGACTAGCGGGGTTAGATCCTACGAGCAGTACTTC.

This clonotype is a singleton in its sample. The chain joins TRBV7-2 to TRBJ2-1; 14 positions match TRBD2. CDR1 is SGHTA and CDR2 is FQGNSA in the germline V gene. J lost 7 bases, V lost 5 bases, and 10 bases had no gene match. This CDR3 spans 17 amino acids. As DNA, the CDR3 is TGTGCCAGCAGCCCGCGACTAGCGGGGGGGCCGCGGAATGAGCAGTTCTTC. This translates into CASSPRLAGGPRNEQFF.

With respect to this clonotype: The CDR3 ends on some other residue instead of the conserved phenylalanine or tryptophan, so this is likely a read error. The DNA is omitted, as the CDR3 cannot be located on it reliably, and the CDR3 follows TCRdb's listing. The rearrangement uses TRBV7-8 and TRBJ2-1; the table's D call of TRBD2 was not tested on the DNA. The germline V gene encodes CDR1 SGHVS and CDR2 FQNEAQ. Both ends counted, the CDR3 spans 14 residues. The CDR3 sequence: CASSTWENGASGSL.

This clonotype was counted between two and nine times. The chain links TRBV7-2 to TRBJ2-3; 7 bases match TRBD2. CDR3 length: 14 amino acids. Germline V lookup: CDR1 SGHTA, CDR2 FQGNSA. J lost 2 bases, V lost 6 bases, and 5 bases had no gene match. In DNA form, the CDR3 reads TGTGCCAGCAGGAGGGACTACCCCACAGATACGCAGTATTTT. Its translation: CASRRDYPTDTQYF.

V gene TRBV6-2 or TRBV6-3 combines with J gene TRBJ2-1, with D perhaps TRBD2 (6 bases). The CDR3 has 15 amino acids. Germline V CDR1 and CDR2: MNHEY, SVGEGT. Trimming removed 7 bases from V and 0 bases from J, with 13 bases in between. CDR3 coding DNA: TGTGCCAGCACCCCGGGGGTGAGCTCCTACAATGAGCAGTTCTTC. Translation gives CASTPGVSSYNEQFF.

The table lists this clonotype with a few counts. The chain joins TRBV20-1 to TRBJ1-4, with D unresolved. Deletions cut 4 bases from V and 4 bases from J, with 7 bases between. The CDR3 spans 12 residues. The germline V gene encodes CDR1 DFQATT and CDR2 SNEGSKA (reference sequence). Here the CDR3 DNA reads TGCAGTGCTATGGGTAGTAATGAAAAACTGTTTTTT. It specifies CSAMGSNEKLFF.

The chain employs TRBV6-2 or TRBV6-3 and TRBJ2-1; 10 bases align to TRBD2. J was trimmed by 3 bases and V by 5 bases; bases with no gene match: 4. This CDR3 region has 15 residues. Germline V lookup: CDR1 MNHEY, CDR2 SVGEGT. The CDR3 here is CASSHLAGGYNEQFF. Written as DNA, the CDR3 is TGTGCCAGCAGTCATTTAGCGGGAGGCTACAATGAGCAGTTCTTC.

The chain recombines TRBV5-5 with TRBJ2-1, with D perhaps matching TRBD1 (6 bases). The length of the CDR3 is 16 residues. CDR1 is SGHKS and CDR2 is YYEKEE in the germline V gene (reference sequence). Deletions cut 0 bases from V and 7 bases from J, with 17 bases between. The chain's CDR3 is CASSLEAPGARNEQFF. The CDR3 DNA follows: TGTGCCAGCAGCTTGGAGGCGCCAGGGGCCAGGAATGAGCAGTTCTTC.

This clonotype has more than one count but fewer than ten. The V call is TRBV7-2, the J call TRBJ2-7; D remains unclear. V was clipped by 6 bases and J by 2 bases, with 8 bases between them. The CDR3 totals 12 residues. CDR1 SGHTA and CDR2 FQGNSA come from the germline V gene. The CDR3 sequence is CASSQLPYEQYF. The CDR3 region has the DNA TGTGCCAGCAGTCAGTTACCCTACGAGCAGTACTTC.

The V gene is TRBV7-2, the J gene TRBJ1-1, with D tentatively TRBD1 (6 bases). This CDR3 has 14 amino acids. CDR1 SGHTA and CDR2 FQGNSA come from the germline V gene. Deletions cut 4 bases from V and 5 bases from J, with 14 bases between. CDR3 in DNA: TGTGCCAGCAGCTCACAGGGAGGTCCGACTGAAGCTTTCTTT. This codes for CASSSQGGPTEAFF.

This clonotype was seen only a few times. The chain uses TRBV5-1 and TRBJ2-3; unclear D gene. Trimming cost V 0 bases and J 6 bases, with 11 bases left between them. CDR3 length equals 14 residues. The germline V gene encodes CDR1 SGHRS and CDR2 YFSETQ. The DNA of the CDR3 is TGCGCCAGCAGCTTGGGCAGAACACGGGATACGCAGTATTTT. This translates into CASSLGRTRDTQYF.

This clonotype was seen once. At one end, the junction sequence differs from germline, possibly due to a read error. The chain combines TRBV10-3 with TRBJ2-3, with a possible D match to TRBD2 (6 bases). The CDR3 spans 14 residues. Germline V lookup: CDR1 ENHRY, CDR2 SYGVKD. DNA for the CDR3: TGTGGCATCAGGAGGGACCTACTTCAAGATACGCAGTATTTT. Encoded protein: CGIRRDLLQDTQYF.

The V call is TRBV20-1, the J call TRBJ1-2; maybe TRBD1 (6 bases). V was clipped by 1 base and J by 4 bases, with 13 bases between them. The CDR3 loop spans 14 amino acids. Germline V CDR1 and CDR2: DFQATT, SNEGSKA (reference sequence). The CDR3 reads CSARGGGTPYGYTF. DNA for the CDR3: TGCAGTGCTAGAGGAGGCGGGACACCCTATGGCTACACCTTC.

The gene calls are TRBV15 and TRBJ2-7; TRBD2 aligns across 10 bases. Trimming at V came to 0 bases and at J to 4 bases, leaving 3 bases not matched to a gene. From germline, CDR1 is LNHNV and CDR2 YYDKDF (reference sequence). This CDR3 is 15 amino acids long. This CDR3 reads CATSRDPSGRYEQYF. The CDR3 bases are TGTGCCACCAGCAGAGATCCTAGCGGGAGATACGAGCAGTACTTC.

This clonotype has more than one count but fewer than ten. This chain links TRBV29-1 with TRBJ2-5, with D uncertain. This CDR3 has 9 residues. Trimming took off 5 bases at V and 4 bases at J, with 2 bases between the two ends. Germline V gene lookup returns CDR1 SQVTM and CDR2 ANQGSEA. CDR3 bases: TGCAGCGTTTCAGAGACCCAGTACTTC. It translates to CSVSETQYF.

This clonotype appeared a few times. This rearrangement joins TRBV12-3 or TRBV12-4 to TRBJ2-1; D may be TRBD1 or TRBD2 (6 bases each). The CDR3 totals 15 residues. V was pared by 5 bases and J by 4 bases, with 15 bases between. CDR3 region: CASSQGGPAYNEQFF. The CDR3 nucleotides read TGTGCCAGCAGTCAAGGGGGGCCAGCTTACAATGAGCAGTTCTTC.

This clonotype was counted a few times. V gene TRBV7-2 combines with J gene TRBJ2-7; 14 bases are a match to TRBD2. This CDR3 comprises 15 residues. Germline CDR1 and CDR2: SGHTA and FQGNSA. The V gene end was trimmed by 5 bases and the J gene end by 4 bases; junction bases not matched to a gene: 4. CDR3 region: CASSRRLAGGYEQYF. DNA for the CDR3: TGTGCCAGCAGCCGCCGACTAGCGGGAGGGTACGAGCAGTACTTC.

This clonotype appeared a few times. The chain links TRBV24-1 to TRBJ2-7; 7 positions match TRBD1. The CDR3 is 13 residues long. Germline CDR1 is KGHDR and CDR2 is SFDVKD. With V trimmed by 4 bases and J by 4 bases, 3 bases remained unmatched. CDR3 amino acids: CATSDRQGYEQYF. The CDR3 nucleotides are TGTGCCACCAGTGACCGACAGGGATACGAGCAGTACTTC.

The rearrangement joins TRBV29-1 to TRBJ2-2; 12 bases align to TRBD2. This CDR3 contains 15 residues. Germline V lookup: CDR1 SQVTM, CDR2 ANQGSEA. Trimming cost V 7 bases and J 7 bases; bases outside gene matches: 10. The CDR3 is CSAEGLAGRDGELFF. The CDR3 DNA sequence: TGCAGCGCCGAGGGACTAGCGGGCAGGGACGGGGAGCTGTTTTTT.

The table lists this clonotype with a few counts. The rearrangement links TRBV29-1 to TRBJ2-6; no definite D call. Per germline, CDR1 SQVTM and CDR2 ANQGSEA. Trimming took 6 bases from V and 5 from J, leaving 5 bases between them. The CDR3 consists of 11 residues. CDR3 sequence (DNA): TGCAGCGTCCTAAGGGCCAACGTCCTGACTTTC. This gives the protein CSVLRANVLTF.

The V and J genes are TRBV24-1 and TRBJ2-1; 9 bases match TRBD2. Germline values: CDR1 KGHDR, CDR2 SFDVKD. J lost 9 bases, V lost 0 bases, and 8 bases had no gene match. The CDR3 sequence is 16 residues long. In DNA form, the CDR3 reads TGTGCCACCAGTGATTTGAGTAGCGGGAGATCTACTGAGCAGTTCTTC. This translates into CATSDLSSGRSTEQFF.